This T cell receptor beta chain was obtained from a study of Graves' ophthalmopathy and Graves' hyperthyroidism. Trimming removed 6 bases at V and 4 bases at J, with 15 bases between. The CDR3 runs 14 residues. Germline CDR1 reads MDHEN; CDR2 reads SYDVKM. Amplifying from RNA transcripts, the study obtained TCR beta CDR3 regions. HTBI primers primed a first-round RT-PCR, and a second-round multiplex PCR followed. Via MiXCR, TCRdb re-called the multiplex PCR reads, giving one row per CDR3 protein. Counted here are just over 600,000 distinct CDR3 sequences, about 20% occurring once; the ten biggest clones make up around 7%. Each hyperthyroidism patient was newly diagnosed, with under 2 months' duration, and aged 18 to 65.

This TCR derives from a young woman with stable Graves' hyperthyroidism. Some clones in this sample may be carry-over from other donors' samples. Sequenced material: peripheral blood. The chain uses TRBV28 and TRBJ2-5, with D unclear. Here the CDR3 DNA reads TGTGCCAGCAGGCCGATTGGGGTGGTAGAGACCCAGTACTTC. Translated: CASRPIGVVETQYF.